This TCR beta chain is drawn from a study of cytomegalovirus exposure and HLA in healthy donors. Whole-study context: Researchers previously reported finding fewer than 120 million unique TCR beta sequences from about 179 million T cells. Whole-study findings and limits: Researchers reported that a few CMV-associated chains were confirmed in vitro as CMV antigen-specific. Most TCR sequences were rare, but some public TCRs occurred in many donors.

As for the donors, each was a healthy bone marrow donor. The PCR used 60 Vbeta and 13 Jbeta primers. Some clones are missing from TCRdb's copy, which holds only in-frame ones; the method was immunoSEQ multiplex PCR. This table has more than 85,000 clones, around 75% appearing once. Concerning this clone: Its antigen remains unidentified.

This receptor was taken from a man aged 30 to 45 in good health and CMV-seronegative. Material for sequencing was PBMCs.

As DNA, the CDR3 is TGTGCCATCAGTGAGTCGAACCCGACAGGGGTTCAGCCCCAGCATTTT. Translating it yields CAISESNPTGVQPQHF. This chain joins TRBV10-3 and TRBJ1-5; 8 positions match TRBD1. CDR1 and CDR2 (germline): ENHRY, SYGVKD. CDR3 size: 16 residues. Trimming cost V 0 bases and J 6 bases; bases outside gene matches: 7.